The entry below describes one T cell receptor beta chain. This entry comes from a study of beta chain features in type 1 diabetes. In germline, CDR1 is LNHNV, CDR2 YYDKDF (reference sequence). With V trimmed by 1 base and J by 2 bases, 4 bases remained unmatched. This CDR3 region has 17 residues. The isolated RNA, all of it, was reverse transcribed, so expressed TCRB transcripts were what got sequenced. Libraries were prepared by immunoSEQ multiplex PCR; TCRdb keeps only in-frame clonotypes and omits some of them. This table has some 150,000 clones, around 10% appearing once. The sequenced sample consisted of central memory CD4+ T cells from blood. This TCR was recovered from a man aged 18 to 30 in good health. The chain couples TRBV15 to TRBJ2-6; TRBD1 aligns across 8 bases. The CDR3 region is CATSRASGGAGANVLTF. The CDR3 DNA follows: TGTGCCACCAGCAGAGCGTCAGGGGGCGCTGGGGCCAACGTCCTGACTTTC.